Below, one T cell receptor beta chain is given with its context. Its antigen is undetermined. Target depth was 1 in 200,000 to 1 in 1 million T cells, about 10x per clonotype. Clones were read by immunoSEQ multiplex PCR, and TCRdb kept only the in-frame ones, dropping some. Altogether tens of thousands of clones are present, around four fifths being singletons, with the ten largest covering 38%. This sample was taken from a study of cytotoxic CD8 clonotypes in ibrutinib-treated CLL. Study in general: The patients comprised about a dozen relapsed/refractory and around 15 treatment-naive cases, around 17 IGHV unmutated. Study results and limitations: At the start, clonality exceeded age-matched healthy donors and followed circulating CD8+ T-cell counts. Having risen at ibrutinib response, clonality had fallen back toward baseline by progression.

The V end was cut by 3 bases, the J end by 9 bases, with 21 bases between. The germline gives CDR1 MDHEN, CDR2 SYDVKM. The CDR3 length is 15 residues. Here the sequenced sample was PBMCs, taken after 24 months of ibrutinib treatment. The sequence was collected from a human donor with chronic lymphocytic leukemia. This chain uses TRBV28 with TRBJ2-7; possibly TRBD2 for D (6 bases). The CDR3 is CASSLGGLRQHGQYF. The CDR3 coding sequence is TGTGCCAGCAGTTTGGGGGGACTCCGTCAGCACGGGCAGTACTTC.